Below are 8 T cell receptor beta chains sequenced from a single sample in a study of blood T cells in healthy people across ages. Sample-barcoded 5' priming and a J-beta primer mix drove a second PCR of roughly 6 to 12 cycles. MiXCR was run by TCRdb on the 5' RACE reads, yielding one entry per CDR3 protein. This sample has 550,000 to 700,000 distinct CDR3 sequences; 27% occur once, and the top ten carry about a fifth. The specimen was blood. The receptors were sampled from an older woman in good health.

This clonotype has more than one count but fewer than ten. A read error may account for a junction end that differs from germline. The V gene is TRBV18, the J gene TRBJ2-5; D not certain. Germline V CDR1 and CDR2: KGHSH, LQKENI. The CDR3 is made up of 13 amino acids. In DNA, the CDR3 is TGTGCCAGCTCACCAAGGCCCCAAGCGACCCAGTACTTC. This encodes CASSPRPQATQYF.

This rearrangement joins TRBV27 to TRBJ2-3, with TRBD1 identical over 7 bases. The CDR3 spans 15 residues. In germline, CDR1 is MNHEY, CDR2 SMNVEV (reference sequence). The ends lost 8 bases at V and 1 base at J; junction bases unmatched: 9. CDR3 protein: CASRLQGSGTDTQYF. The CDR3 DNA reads TGTGCCAGCCGCCTACAGGGGTCGGGCACAGATACGCAGTATTTT.

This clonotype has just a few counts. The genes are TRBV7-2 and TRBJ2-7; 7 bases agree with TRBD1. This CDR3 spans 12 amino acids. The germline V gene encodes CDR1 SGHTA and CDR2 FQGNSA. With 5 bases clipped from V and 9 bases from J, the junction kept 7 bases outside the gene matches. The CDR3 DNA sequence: TGTGCCAGCAGCAACGACAGGGCGAGGCAGTACTTC. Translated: CASSNDRARQYF.

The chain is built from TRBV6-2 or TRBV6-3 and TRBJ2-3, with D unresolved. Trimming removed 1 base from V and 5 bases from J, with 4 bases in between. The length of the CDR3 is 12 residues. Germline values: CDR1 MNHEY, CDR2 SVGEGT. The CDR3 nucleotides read TGTGCCAGCAGTTACTGGGGAGATACGCAGTATTTT. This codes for CASSYWGDTQYF.

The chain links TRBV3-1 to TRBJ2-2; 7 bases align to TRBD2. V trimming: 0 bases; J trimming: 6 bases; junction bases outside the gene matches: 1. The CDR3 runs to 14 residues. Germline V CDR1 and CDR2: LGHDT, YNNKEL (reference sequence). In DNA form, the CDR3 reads TGTGCCAGCAGCCAAGATGGACTAGCCGGGGAGCTGTTTTTT. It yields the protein CASSQDGLAGELFF.

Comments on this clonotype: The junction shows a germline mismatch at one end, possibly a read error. CDR3 loop: CAISPGGEGFQPQHF. In nucleotides, the CDR3 is TGTGCTATCAGTCCCGGGGGGGAGGGATTTCAGCCCCAGCATTTT. The chain joins TRBV10-3 to TRBJ1-5; D perhaps matches TRBD1 (5 bases). CDR3 length equals 15 residues. CDR1 and CDR2 from the germline V gene are ENHRY and SYGVKD.

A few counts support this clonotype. This CDR3 is CASSPTSQEDTQYF. In DNA form, the CDR3 reads TGTGCCAGCAGCCCGACTAGCCAGGAAGATACGCAGTATTTT. This chain links TRBV2 with TRBJ2-3; TRBD2 aligns across 7 bases. Germline V gene data show CDR1 as SNHLY and CDR2 as FYNNEI. The length of the CDR3 is 14 residues. Losses at the gene ends were 6 bases for V and 5 bases for J; bases not matched to a gene: 8.

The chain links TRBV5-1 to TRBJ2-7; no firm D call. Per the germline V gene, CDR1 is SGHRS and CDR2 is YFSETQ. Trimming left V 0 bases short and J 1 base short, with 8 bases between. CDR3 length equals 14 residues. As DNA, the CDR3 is TGCGCCAGCAGCTTGGCGGCAGCTTCCTACGAGCAGTACTTC. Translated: CASSLAAASYEQYF.